This is a list of T cell receptor beta chains from one sample in a study of blood T cells in healthy people across ages. MiXCR, run by TCRdb on the 5' RACE reads, gives a single entry per CDR3 protein. The sample has around 1,900,000 distinct CDR3 sequences; about two fifths are singletons. Sequencing was done on a sample of blood. Receptors originate from a human donor in good health. Both conserved end residues are part of each CDR3. D genes are given only for firm matches. For some rows the clone size is stated as once, few or many, or as a class when expanded; others skip it.

abundance: -
j_gene: TRBJ1-6
d_gene: -
v_gene: TRBV7-2
CDR3nt: TGTGCCAGCAGTTTTTCAGATTCACCCCTCCACTTT
CDR3aa: CASSFSDSPLHF

abundance: -
j_gene: TRBJ2-4
d_gene: -
v_gene: TRBV7-6
CDR3nt: TGTGCCAGCAGCTTATCCCCCGAAGGAAACATTCAGTACTTC
CDR3aa: CASSLSPEGNIQYF

abundance: few
j_gene: TRBJ2-7
d_gene: -
v_gene: TRBV20-1
CDR3nt: TGCAGTGCCAGGGTGGGTTTCCACGAGCAGTACTTC
CDR3aa: CSARVGFHEQYF

abundance: few
j_gene: TRBJ2-1
d_gene: -
v_gene: TRBV7-2
CDR3nt: TGTGCCAGCAGCGGAATGGGACGAGGGTCCTACAATGAGCAGTTCTTC
CDR3aa: CASSGMGRGSYNEQFF

abundance: -
j_gene: TRBJ1-3
d_gene: -
v_gene: TRBV5-6
CDR3nt: TGTGCCAGCACCCTTGACAGCCACTCTGGAAACACCATATATTTT
CDR3aa: CASTLDSHSGNTIYF

abundance: many
j_gene: TRBJ1-6
d_gene: -
v_gene: TRBV6-5
CDR3nt: TGTGCCAGCACCCGACAGGTTAATTCACCCCTCCACTTT
CDR3aa: CASTRQVNSPLHF

abundance: few
j_gene: TRBJ1-5
d_gene: -
v_gene: TRBV7-8
CDR3nt: TGTGCCAGCAGCTCCCACCTGGGGGAAAATAGCAATCAGCCCCAGCATTTT
CDR3aa: CASSSHLGENSNQPQHF

abundance: -
j_gene: TRBJ2-4
d_gene: TRBD1
v_gene: TRBV12-5
CDR3nt: TGTGCTAGTGGGCTCGGGACAGAAAACATTCGGTACTTC
CDR3aa: CASGLGTENIRYF

abundance: few
j_gene: TRBJ2-7
d_gene: TRBD1
v_gene: TRBV5-1
CDR3nt: TGCGCCAGCAGCTTGGGGCGGACAGGCTTAGTCTCCTACGAGCAGTACTTC
CDR3aa: CASSLGRTGLVSYEQYF

abundance: few
j_gene: TRBJ2-7
d_gene: -
v_gene: TRBV5-6
CDR3nt: TGTGCCAGCAGCTTGTGGGGGGCCTTACTTTACGAGCAGTACTTC
CDR3aa: CASSLWGALLYEQYF

abundance: -
j_gene: TRBJ2-6
d_gene: -
v_gene: TRBV13
CDR3nt: TGTGCCAGCAGCTTACGGGACTTCTCTGGGGCCAACGTCCTGACTTTC
CDR3aa: CASSLRDFSGANVLTF

abundance: -
j_gene: TRBJ2-7
d_gene: -
v_gene: TRBV18
CDR3nt: TGTGCCTGCTCACCAACAACCCCGGGATACGGAACCTACGAGCAGTACTTC
CDR3aa: CACSPTTPGYGTYEQYF

abundance: -
j_gene: TRBJ2-3
d_gene: -
v_gene: TRBV20-1
CDR3nt: TGCAGTGCTAGGGGGGCGTTCCCCACAGATACGCAGTATTTT
CDR3aa: CSARGAFPTDTQYF

abundance: many
j_gene: TRBJ1-6
d_gene: -
v_gene: TRBV4-3
CDR3nt: TGCGCCAGCAGCCAAAATCAGGATTCACCCCTCCACTTT
CDR3aa: CASSQNQDSPLHF

abundance: -
j_gene: TRBJ2-5
d_gene: -
v_gene: TRBV7-8
CDR3nt: TGTGCCGGCAGCCCGAGGACCAGGGAGACCCAGTACTTC
CDR3aa: CAGSPRTRETQYF

abundance: few
j_gene: TRBJ1-1
d_gene: -
v_gene: TRBV27
CDR3nt: TGTGCCAGCAGGGCCATATTGGGACGGAGGTGGGCTGAAGCTTTCTTT
CDR3aa: CASRAILGRRWAEAFF

abundance: many
j_gene: TRBJ2-5
d_gene: -
v_gene: TRBV20-1
CDR3nt: TGCAGTGCTAGCCCGAGGGAGACCCAGTACTTC
CDR3aa: CSASPRETQYF

abundance: -
j_gene: TRBJ1-2
d_gene: TRBD1
v_gene: TRBV29-1
CDR3nt: TGCAGCGACTCCAGGGGGCTCTATGGCTACACCTTC
CDR3aa: CSDSRGLYGYTF

abundance: -
j_gene: TRBJ2-7
d_gene: -
v_gene: TRBV10-3
CDR3nt: TGTGCCATCAGATCCGATCACGGCGGTAATGAGCAGTACTTC
CDR3aa: CAIRSDHGGNEQYF

abundance: -
j_gene: TRBJ1-2
d_gene: TRBD1
v_gene: TRBV15
CDR3nt: TGTGCCACCAGCAGGGGGACAGGGTCTGGCTACACCTTC
CDR3aa: CATSRGTGSGYTF

abundance: -
j_gene: TRBJ2-7
d_gene: TRBD2
v_gene: TRBV15
CDR3nt: TGTGCCACCGCTAGACTAGCGGGGGGATACGAGCAGTACTTC
CDR3aa: CATARLAGGYEQYF

abundance: once
j_gene: TRBJ2-6
d_gene: -
v_gene: TRBV12-3/TRBV12-4
CDR3nt: TGTGTCAGCAGTTTAGAGGGAGCGGGGGCCAACGTCCTGACTTTC
CDR3aa: CVSSLEGAGANVLTF

abundance: -
j_gene: TRBJ2-1
d_gene: -
v_gene: TRBV2
CDR3nt: TGTGCCAGCAGTAGGGACGGGAGCTCCTACAATGAGCAGTTCTTC
CDR3aa: CASSRDGSSYNEQFF

abundance: -
j_gene: TRBJ2-1
d_gene: -
v_gene: TRBV7-2
CDR3nt: TGTGCCAGCAGCTTGACAGAATTACCTTACAATGAGCAGTTCTTC
CDR3aa: CASSLTELPYNEQFF

abundance: -
j_gene: TRBJ2-7
d_gene: -
v_gene: TRBV2
CDR3nt: TGTGCCAGCAGTGAAATACCGGGACCGCAGTACTTC
CDR3aa: CASSEIPGPQYF

abundance: -
j_gene: TRBJ2-5
d_gene: TRBD2
v_gene: TRBV28
CDR3nt: TGTGCCAGCAGTTTGGGCGGGGGGGCCTATGAGACCCAGTACTTC
CDR3aa: CASSLGGGAYETQYF

abundance: -
j_gene: TRBJ2-1
d_gene: -
v_gene: TRBV5-1
CDR3nt: TGCGCCAGCAGTTCGAGAGGGGTAGTAGAGCAGTTCTTC
CDR3aa: CASSSRGVVEQFF

abundance: few
j_gene: TRBJ1-5
d_gene: -
v_gene: TRBV6-2/TRBV6-3
CDR3nt: TGTGCCAGCATGTGGGACAGCAATCAGCCCCAGCATTTT
CDR3aa: CASMWDSNQPQHF

abundance: once
j_gene: TRBJ2-6
d_gene: -
v_gene: TRBV20-1
CDR3nt: TGCAGTGCCGCAGGTAGAGGGGCTGGGGCCAACGTCCTGACTTTC
CDR3aa: CSAAGRGAGANVLTF

abundance: -
j_gene: TRBJ2-5
d_gene: -
v_gene: TRBV18
CDR3nt: TGTGCCAGCTCACCAAACCACCAAGAGACCCAGTACTTC
CDR3aa: CASSPNHQETQYF

abundance: -
j_gene: TRBJ2-1
d_gene: -
v_gene: TRBV6-6
CDR3nt: TGTGCCAGCACGTCGGAAAGTCGAAGGGCGTTCTTC
CDR3aa: CASTSESRRAFF

abundance: -
j_gene: TRBJ2-5
d_gene: -
v_gene: TRBV28
CDR3nt: TGTGCCAGCATTAAAGCGGGACAGCTAAACAATGAGCAGTACTTC
CDR3aa: CASIKAGQLNNEQYF

abundance: -
j_gene: TRBJ2-2
d_gene: TRBD1
v_gene: TRBV29-1
CDR3nt: TGCAGCGTAGGGACAGACCCCACCGGGGAGCTGTTTTTT
CDR3aa: CSVGTDPTGELFF

abundance: -
j_gene: TRBJ1-2
d_gene: -
v_gene: TRBV29-1
CDR3nt: TGCAGCGTACAACAAGAGCCCGGGACTTCGGGCTACACCTTC
CDR3aa: CSVQQEPGTSGYTF

abundance: -
j_gene: TRBJ2-5
d_gene: -
v_gene: TRBV7-9
CDR3nt: TGTGCCAGCAGCCCCCAGACGGGGGAGACCCAGTACTTC
CDR3aa: CASSPQTGETQYF

abundance: -
j_gene: TRBJ1-2
d_gene: -
v_gene: TRBV7-2
CDR3nt: TGTGCCAGCAGCTTACTGGCGGACCCTCAGGACTACACCTTC
CDR3aa: CASSLLADPQDYTF

abundance: -
j_gene: TRBJ2-1
d_gene: -
v_gene: TRBV7-9
CDR3nt: TGTGCCAGCAGCAGCCCCGGTCGGGGGTTCCTTTACAATGAGCAGTTCTTC
CDR3aa: CASSSPGRGFLYNEQFF

abundance: -
j_gene: TRBJ2-1
d_gene: -
v_gene: TRBV12-3/TRBV12-4
CDR3nt: TGTGCCAGCAGTTTTAGCCAGGGTCCCTACAATGAGCAGTTCTTC
CDR3aa: CASSFSQGPYNEQFF

abundance: few
j_gene: TRBJ2-7
d_gene: -
v_gene: TRBV7-2
CDR3nt: TGTGCCAGCAGCTTAGCCGTTCGCCGAGCAGCAGGTGCGGGCGAGCAGTACTTC
CDR3aa: CASSLAVRRAAGAGEQYF

abundance: -
j_gene: TRBJ1-2
d_gene: -
v_gene: TRBV28
CDR3nt: TGTGCCAGCAGCCTCAGGGACGGTGGCTACACCTTC
CDR3aa: CASSLRDGGYTF

abundance: -
j_gene: TRBJ1-2
d_gene: TRBD1
v_gene: TRBV7-9
CDR3nt: TGTGCCAGCCAAGGGACAGCCTATGGCTACACCTTC
CDR3aa: CASQGTAYGYTF

abundance: few
j_gene: TRBJ2-1
d_gene: -
v_gene: TRBV2
CDR3nt: TGTGCCAGCAGTGAACGGCAGGGGTCATATTATGAGCAGTTCTTC
CDR3aa: CASSERQGSYYEQFF

abundance: -
j_gene: TRBJ2-3
d_gene: -
v_gene: TRBV7-2
CDR3nt: TGTGCCAGCAGCTCGCGGGGCCCCGGTGGGGGAGGTACGCAGTATTTT
CDR3aa: CASSSRGPGGGGTQYF

abundance: -
j_gene: TRBJ2-5
d_gene: -
v_gene: TRBV28
CDR3nt: TGTGCCAGCAGCGCCCCGGGCGACCTCCTCCAAGAGACCCAGTACTTC
CDR3aa: CASSAPGDLLQETQYF

abundance: -
j_gene: TRBJ2-1
d_gene: -
v_gene: TRBV7-2
CDR3nt: TGTGCCAGCAGCCCCCTCAATATAGCGGACAATGAGCAGTTCTTC
CDR3aa: CASSPLNIADNEQFF

abundance: -
j_gene: TRBJ2-3
d_gene: TRBD2
v_gene: TRBV3-1
CDR3nt: TGTGCCAGCAGCTCCGGGACTAGCGGGGTAGGGACAGATACGCAGTATTTT
CDR3aa: CASSSGTSGVGTDTQYF

abundance: few
j_gene: TRBJ2-7
d_gene: -
v_gene: TRBV7-8
CDR3nt: TGTGCCAGCCTCAGCGGACAGTCCTACGAGCAGTACTTC
CDR3aa: CASLSGQSYEQYF

abundance: -
j_gene: TRBJ2-1
d_gene: -
v_gene: TRBV28
CDR3nt: TGTGCCAGCAGTTCCACCGCGGGGAGGAATGAGCAGTTCTTC
CDR3aa: CASSSTAGRNEQFF

abundance: few
j_gene: TRBJ2-1
d_gene: TRBD1
v_gene: TRBV6-2/TRBV6-3
CDR3nt: TGTGCCAGCAGATCGACAGGGGGACACAATGAGCAGTTCTTC
CDR3aa: CASRSTGGHNEQFF

abundance: -
j_gene: TRBJ1-2
d_gene: -
v_gene: TRBV6-1
CDR3nt: TGTGCCAGCAGAAGCCTTGGAGAGAACTATGGCTACACCTTC
CDR3aa: CASRSLGENYGYTF

abundance: few
j_gene: TRBJ2-1
d_gene: TRBD2
v_gene: TRBV5-5
CDR3nt: TGTGCCAGCAGCGGAGCTAGCGGGGGGGCTTGGAATGAGCAGTTCTTC
CDR3aa: CASSGASGGAWNEQFF

abundance: -
j_gene: TRBJ1-5
d_gene: -
v_gene: TRBV20-1
CDR3nt: TGCAGTGCCCGCATAGGCTCACGGAGACAGCCCCAGCATTTT
CDR3aa: CSARIGSRRQPQHF

abundance: -
j_gene: TRBJ1-2
d_gene: -
v_gene: TRBV6-5
CDR3nt: TGTGCCAGCAGTGCGACGGGGGGGTCCTACTATGGCTACACCTTC
CDR3aa: CASSATGGSYYGYTF

abundance: -
j_gene: TRBJ1-5
d_gene: -
v_gene: TRBV7-2
CDR3nt: TGTGCCAGCAGCAATGCGGCGGAGCCCCAGCATTTT
CDR3aa: CASSNAAEPQHF

abundance: few
j_gene: TRBJ2-3
d_gene: TRBD2
v_gene: TRBV7-8
CDR3nt: TGTGCCAGCAGCTTAGGACTAGCGGGGGGGCGGGGCACAGATACGCAGTATTTT
CDR3aa: CASSLGLAGGRGTDTQYF

abundance: -
j_gene: TRBJ2-7
d_gene: -
v_gene: TRBV28
CDR3nt: TGTGCCAGCAGCGTGGACTTAAGCTCCTACGAGCAGTACTTC
CDR3aa: CASSVDLSSYEQYF

abundance: -
j_gene: TRBJ1-2
d_gene: TRBD1
v_gene: TRBV9
CDR3nt: TGTGCCAGCAGCGAGGGGGATCCAGGGGGAATCACTTCCTTCTATGGCTACACCTTC
CDR3aa: CASSEGDPGGITSFYGYTF